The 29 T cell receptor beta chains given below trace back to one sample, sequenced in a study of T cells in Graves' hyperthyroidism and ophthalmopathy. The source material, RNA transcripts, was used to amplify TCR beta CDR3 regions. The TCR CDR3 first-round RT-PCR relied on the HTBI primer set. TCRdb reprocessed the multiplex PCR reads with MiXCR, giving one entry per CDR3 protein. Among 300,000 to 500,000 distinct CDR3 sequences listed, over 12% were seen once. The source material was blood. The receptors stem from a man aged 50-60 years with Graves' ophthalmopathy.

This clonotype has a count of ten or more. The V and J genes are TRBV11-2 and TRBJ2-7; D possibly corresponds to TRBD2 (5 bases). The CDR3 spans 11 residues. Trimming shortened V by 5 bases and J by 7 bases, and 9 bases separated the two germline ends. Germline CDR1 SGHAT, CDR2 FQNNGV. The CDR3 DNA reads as TGTGCCAGCAGCCCTTCGGGGGAGCAGTACTTC. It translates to CASSPSGEQYF.

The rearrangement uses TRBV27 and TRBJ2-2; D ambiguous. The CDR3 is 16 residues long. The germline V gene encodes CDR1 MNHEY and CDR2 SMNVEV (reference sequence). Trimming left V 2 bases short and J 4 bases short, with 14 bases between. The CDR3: CASSLGRGEVTGELFF. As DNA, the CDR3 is TGTGCCAGCAGTTTAGGCCGAGGCGAGGTCACCGGGGAGCTGTTTTTT.

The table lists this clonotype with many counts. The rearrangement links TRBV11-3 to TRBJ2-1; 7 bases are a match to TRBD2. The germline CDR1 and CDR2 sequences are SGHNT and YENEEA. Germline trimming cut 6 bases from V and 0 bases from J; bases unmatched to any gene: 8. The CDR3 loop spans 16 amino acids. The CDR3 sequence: CASRPSTSVSYNEQFF. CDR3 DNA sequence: TGTGCCAGCAGGCCGTCTACTAGCGTCTCCTACAATGAGCAGTTCTTC.

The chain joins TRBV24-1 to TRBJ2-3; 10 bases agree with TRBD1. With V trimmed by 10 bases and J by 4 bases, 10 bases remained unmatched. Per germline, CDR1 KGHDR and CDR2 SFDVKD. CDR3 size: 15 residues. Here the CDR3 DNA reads TGTGCCACGGCCGGTTCGGGACAGGGGTCAGATACGCAGTATTTT. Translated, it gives CATAGSGQGSDTQYF.

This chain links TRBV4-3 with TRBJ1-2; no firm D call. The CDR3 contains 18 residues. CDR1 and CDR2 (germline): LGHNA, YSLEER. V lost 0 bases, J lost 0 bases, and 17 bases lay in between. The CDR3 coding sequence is TGCGCCAGCAGCCAAGATCTGTCGTCTATCAGAACTAACTATGGCTACACCTTC. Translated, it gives CASSQDLSSIRTNYGYTF.

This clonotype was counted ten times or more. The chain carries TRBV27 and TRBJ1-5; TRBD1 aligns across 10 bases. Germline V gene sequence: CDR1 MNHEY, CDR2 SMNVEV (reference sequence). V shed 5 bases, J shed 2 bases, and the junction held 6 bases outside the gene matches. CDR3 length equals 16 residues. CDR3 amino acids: CASSPLGTGGNQPQHF. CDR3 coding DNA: TGTGCCAGCAGTCCCCTCGGGACAGGGGGCAATCAGCCCCAGCATTTT.

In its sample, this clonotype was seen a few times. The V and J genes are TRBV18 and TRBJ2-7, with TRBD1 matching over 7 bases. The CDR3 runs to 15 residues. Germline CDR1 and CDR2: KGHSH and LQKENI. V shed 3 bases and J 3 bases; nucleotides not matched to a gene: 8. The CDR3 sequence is CASSPYRGTVYEQYF. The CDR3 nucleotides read TGTGCCAGCTCACCGTACCGTGGGACAGTCTACGAGCAGTACTTC.

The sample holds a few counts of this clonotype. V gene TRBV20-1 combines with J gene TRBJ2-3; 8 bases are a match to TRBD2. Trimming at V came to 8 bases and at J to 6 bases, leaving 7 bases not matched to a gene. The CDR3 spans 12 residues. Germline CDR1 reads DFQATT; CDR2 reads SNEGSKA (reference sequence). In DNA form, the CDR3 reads TGCAGTCTCCCCGGGGGGGCTGATACGCAGTATTTT. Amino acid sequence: CSLPGGADTQYF.

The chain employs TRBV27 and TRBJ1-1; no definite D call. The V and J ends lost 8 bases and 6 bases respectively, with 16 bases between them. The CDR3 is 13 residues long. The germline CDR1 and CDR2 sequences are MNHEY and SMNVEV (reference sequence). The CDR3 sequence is CASYQTWKSEAFF. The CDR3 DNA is TGTGCCAGCTACCAAACTTGGAAGTCTGAAGCTTTCTTT.

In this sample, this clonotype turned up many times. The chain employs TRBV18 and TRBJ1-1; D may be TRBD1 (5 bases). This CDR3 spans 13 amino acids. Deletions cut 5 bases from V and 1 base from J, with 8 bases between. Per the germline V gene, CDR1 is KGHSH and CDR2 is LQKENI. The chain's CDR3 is CASSGDRNTEAFF. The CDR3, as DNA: TGTGCCAGCTCAGGCGACAGGAACACTGAAGCTTTCTTT.

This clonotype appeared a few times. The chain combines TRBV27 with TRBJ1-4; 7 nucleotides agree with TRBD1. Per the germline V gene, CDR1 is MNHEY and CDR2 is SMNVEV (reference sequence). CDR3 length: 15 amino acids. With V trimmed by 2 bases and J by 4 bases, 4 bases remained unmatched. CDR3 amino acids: CASSLRDSHNEKLFF. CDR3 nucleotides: TGTGCCAGCAGTTTACGGGACAGCCATAATGAAAAACTGTTTTTT.

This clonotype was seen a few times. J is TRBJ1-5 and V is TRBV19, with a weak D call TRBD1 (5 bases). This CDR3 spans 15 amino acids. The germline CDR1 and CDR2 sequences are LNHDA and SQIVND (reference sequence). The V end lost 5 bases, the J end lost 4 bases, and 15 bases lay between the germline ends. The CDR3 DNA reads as TGTGCCAGTAGTGGAACAGGCCGTGTAAATCAGCCCCAGCATTTT. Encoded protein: CASSGTGRVNQPQHF.

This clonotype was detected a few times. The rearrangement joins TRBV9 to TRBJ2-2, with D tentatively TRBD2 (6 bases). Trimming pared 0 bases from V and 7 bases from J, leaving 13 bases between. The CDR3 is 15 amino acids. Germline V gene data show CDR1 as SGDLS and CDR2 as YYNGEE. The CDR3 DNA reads TGTGCCAGCAGCGTAGCGGGGGAACGGGACGGGGAGCTGTTTTTT. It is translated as CASSVAGERDGELFF.

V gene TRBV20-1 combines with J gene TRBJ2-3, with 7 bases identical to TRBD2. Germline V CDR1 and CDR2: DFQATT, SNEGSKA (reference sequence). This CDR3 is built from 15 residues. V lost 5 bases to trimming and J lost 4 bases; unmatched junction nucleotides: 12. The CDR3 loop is CSASPTAGFADTQYF. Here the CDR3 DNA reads TGCAGTGCTTCACCTACAGCGGGATTCGCAGATACGCAGTATTTT.

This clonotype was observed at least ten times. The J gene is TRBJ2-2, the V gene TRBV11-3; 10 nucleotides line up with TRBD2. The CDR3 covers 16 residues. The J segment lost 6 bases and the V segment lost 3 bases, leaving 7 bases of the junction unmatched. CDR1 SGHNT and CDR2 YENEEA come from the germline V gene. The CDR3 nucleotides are TGTGCCAGCAGCTTGCCCGGGACTAGCGACCCCGGGGAGCTGTTTTTT. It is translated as CASSLPGTSDPGELFF.

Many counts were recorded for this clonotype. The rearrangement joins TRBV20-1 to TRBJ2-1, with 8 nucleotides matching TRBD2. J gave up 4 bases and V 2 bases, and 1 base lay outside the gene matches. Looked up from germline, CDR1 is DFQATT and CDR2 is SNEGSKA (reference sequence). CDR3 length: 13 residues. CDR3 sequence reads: CSARSGSYNEQFF. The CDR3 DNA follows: TGCAGTGCTAGAAGCGGGAGTTACAATGAGCAGTTCTTC.

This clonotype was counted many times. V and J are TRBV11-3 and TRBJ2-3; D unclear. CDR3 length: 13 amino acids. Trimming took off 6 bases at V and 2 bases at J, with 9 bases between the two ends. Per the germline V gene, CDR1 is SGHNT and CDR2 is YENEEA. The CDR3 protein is CASSKLSTDTQYF. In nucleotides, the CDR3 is TGTGCCAGCAGTAAACTATCCACAGATACGCAGTATTTT.

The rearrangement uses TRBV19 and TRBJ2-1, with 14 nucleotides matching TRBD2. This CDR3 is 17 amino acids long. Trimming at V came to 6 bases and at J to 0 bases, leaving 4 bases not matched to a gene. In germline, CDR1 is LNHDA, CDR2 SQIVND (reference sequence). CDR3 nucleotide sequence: TGTGCCAGTAGGGGACTAGCGGGAGACCACTCCTACAATGAGCAGTTCTTC. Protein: CASRGLAGDHSYNEQFF. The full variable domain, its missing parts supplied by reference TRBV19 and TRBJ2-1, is DGGITQSPKYLFRKEGQNVTLSCEQNLNHDAMYWYRQDPGQGLRLIYYSQIVNDFQKGDIAEGYSVSREKKESFPLTVTSAQKNPTAFYLCASRGLAGDHSYNEQFFGPGTRLTVL.

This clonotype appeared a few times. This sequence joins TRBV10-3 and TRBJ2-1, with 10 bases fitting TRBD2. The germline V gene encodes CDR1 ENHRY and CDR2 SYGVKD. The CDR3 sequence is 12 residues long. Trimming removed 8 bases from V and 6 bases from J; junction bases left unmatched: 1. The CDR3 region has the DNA TGTGCCATCTCTAGCGGGGGCAATGAGCAGTTCTTC. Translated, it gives CAISSGGNEQFF.

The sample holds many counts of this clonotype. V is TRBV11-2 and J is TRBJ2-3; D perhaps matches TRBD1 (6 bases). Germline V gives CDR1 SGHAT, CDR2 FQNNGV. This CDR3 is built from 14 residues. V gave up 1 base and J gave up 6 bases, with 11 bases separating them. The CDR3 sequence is CASSLGGGSDTQYF. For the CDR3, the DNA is TGTGCCAGCAGCTTAGGAGGGGGTTCCGATACGCAGTATTTT.

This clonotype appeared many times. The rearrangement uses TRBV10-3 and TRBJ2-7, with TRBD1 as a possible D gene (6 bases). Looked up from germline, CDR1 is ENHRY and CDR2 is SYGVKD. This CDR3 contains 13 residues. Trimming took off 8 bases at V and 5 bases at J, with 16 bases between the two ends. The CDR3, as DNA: TGTGCCATCGGGTCGGTTGGGGGCGACGAGCAGTACTTC. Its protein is CAIGSVGGDEQYF.

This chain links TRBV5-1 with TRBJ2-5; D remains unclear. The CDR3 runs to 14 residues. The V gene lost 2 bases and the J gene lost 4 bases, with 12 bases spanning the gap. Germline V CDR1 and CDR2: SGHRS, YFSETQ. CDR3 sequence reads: CASSLVGLRETQYF. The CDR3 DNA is TGCGCCAGCAGCTTAGTAGGGCTGCGAGAGACCCAGTACTTC.

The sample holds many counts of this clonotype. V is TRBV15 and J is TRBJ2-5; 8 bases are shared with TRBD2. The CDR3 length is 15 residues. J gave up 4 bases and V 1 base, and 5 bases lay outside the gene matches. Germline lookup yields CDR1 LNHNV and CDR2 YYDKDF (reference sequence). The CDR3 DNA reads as TGTGCCACCAGCAGAGTTGACGGGAGGGGAGAGACCCAGTACTTC. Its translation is CATSRVDGRGETQYF. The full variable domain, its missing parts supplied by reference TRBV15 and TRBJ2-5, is DAMVIQNPRYQVTQFGKPVTLSCSQTLNHNVMYWYQQKSSQAPKLLFHYYDKDFNNEADTPDNFQSRRPNTSFCFLDIRSPGLGDTAMYLCATSRVDGRGETQYFGPGTRLLVL.

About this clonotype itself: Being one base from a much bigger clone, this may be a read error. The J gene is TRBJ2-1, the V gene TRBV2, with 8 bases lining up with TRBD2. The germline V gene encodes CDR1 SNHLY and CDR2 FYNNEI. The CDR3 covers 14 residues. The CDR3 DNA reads TGTGCCAGCCTTAGCGGGATTTCCTACAATGAGCGGTTCTTC. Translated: CASLSGISYNERFF.

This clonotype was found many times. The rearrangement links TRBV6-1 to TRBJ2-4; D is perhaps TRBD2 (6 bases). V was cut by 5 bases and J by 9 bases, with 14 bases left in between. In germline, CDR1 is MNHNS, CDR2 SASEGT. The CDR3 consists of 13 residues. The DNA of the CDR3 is TGTGCCAGCAGTCGCGGGACCCTGGGCATTCAGTACTTC. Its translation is CASSRGTLGIQYF.

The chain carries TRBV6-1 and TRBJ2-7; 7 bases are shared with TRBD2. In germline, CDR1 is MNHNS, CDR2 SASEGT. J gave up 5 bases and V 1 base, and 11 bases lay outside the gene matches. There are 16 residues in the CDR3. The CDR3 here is CASSEVGTGGLNEQYF. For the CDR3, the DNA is TGTGCCAGCAGTGAAGTTGGAACGGGAGGACTGAACGAGCAGTACTTC.

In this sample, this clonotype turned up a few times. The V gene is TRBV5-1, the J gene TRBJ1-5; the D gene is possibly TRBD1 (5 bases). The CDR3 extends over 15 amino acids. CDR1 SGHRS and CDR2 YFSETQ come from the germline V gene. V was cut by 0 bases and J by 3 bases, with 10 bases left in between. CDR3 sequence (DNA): TGCGCCAGCAGCTTGGTTGGGGGTCACAATCAGCCCCAGCATTTT. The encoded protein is CASSLVGGHNQPQHF.

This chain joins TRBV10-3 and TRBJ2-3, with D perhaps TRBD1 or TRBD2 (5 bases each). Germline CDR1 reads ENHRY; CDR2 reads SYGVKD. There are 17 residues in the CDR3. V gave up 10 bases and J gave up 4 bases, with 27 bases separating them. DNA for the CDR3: TGTGCCAGTACCGGGACCACCCAAGGGCAGATACCAGATACGCAGTATTTT. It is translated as CASTGTTQGQIPDTQYF.

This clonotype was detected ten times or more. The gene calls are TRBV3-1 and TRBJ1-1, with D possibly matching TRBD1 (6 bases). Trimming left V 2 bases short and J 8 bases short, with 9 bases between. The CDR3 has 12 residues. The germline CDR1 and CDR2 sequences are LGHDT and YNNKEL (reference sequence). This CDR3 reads CASSQPGAEAFF. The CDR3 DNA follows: TGTGCCAGCAGCCAACCGGGGGCCGAAGCTTTCTTT.